The clone carrying this T cell receptor beta chain was detected only a few times. Its antigen is not known. This sample was taken from a study of T cells in Graves' hyperthyroidism and ophthalmopathy. In making diagnoses, clinical symptoms, serum thyroxine and TRAb, thyroid ultrasound and orbital computed tomography were all used. Findings of the study overall: The model identified upcoming ophthalmopathy a median about 6.5 months ahead of onset. A 13 V-J model separated ophthalmopathy from stable hyperthyroidism.

Germline V gene data show CDR1 as SGHNT and CDR2 as YYREEE (reference sequence). CDR3 length: 14 amino acids. Trimming removed 6 bases from V and 5 bases from J, with 15 bases in between. RNA transcripts were the template for amplifying TCR beta CDR3 regions. First-round RT-PCR with HTBI primers amplified the TCR CDR3 region. Each CDR3 protein is one row after TCRdb ran MiXCR on the multiplex PCR reads. The sample holds 700,000 or so distinct CDR3 sequences, about 14% seen once. The sample was blood. The chain links TRBV5-4 to TRBJ2-1, with no clear D. This sequence was found in a woman between 50 and 59 years old with Graves' ophthalmopathy. The CDR3 spells CASTPTTRHNEQFF. The CDR3 nucleotides read TGTGCCAGCACTCCGACAACCCGTCACAATGAGCAGTTCTTC.